One and the same sample provided the 22 T cell receptor beta chains below, sequenced in a study of blood T cells in healthy people across ages (dated by TCRdb to the mid-2010s). The method behind the library was 5' RACE. The sequencing machine was an Illumina HiSeq 2500. A second PCR of roughly 7 to 12 cycles was run with a J-beta primer mix and a sample-barcoded 5' primer. In TCRdb, the public reads were trimmed at Q25 with fastp and aligned with MiXCR, with productive beta chains retained. When rows share a CDR3 protein, they turn into one entry using the most common DNA and genes. This sample comprises some 1.4 million distinct CDR3 sequences, approximately 38% of them detected only once. 7.9% of the sample belongs to the ten largest clones. Material for sequencing was blood. The origin of the receptors is a young woman in good health.

The rearrangement links TRBV29-1 to TRBJ2-1; 13 bases are a match to TRBD2. The J call is in doubt because the DNA end fits TRBJ2-7 better. Germline V gives CDR1 SQVTM, CDR2 ANQGSEA. The CDR3 consists of 16 residues. The CDR3 spells CSVEGGLAGSYNEQYF. CDR3 nucleotides: TGCAGCGTTGAAGGGGGACTAGCGGGATCCTACAATGAGCAGTACTTC.

This clonotype was seen a handful of times. The chain uses TRBV10-3 and TRBJ2-3, with 10 bases aligning to TRBD2. Germline CDR1 is ENHRY and CDR2 is SYGVKD. The CDR3 is 15 residues long. V lost 0 bases and J lost 7; bases outside the gene matches: 4. The CDR3 bases are TGTGCCATCAGTGAGTCCAGCGGGAGGGATTATACGCAGTATTTT. This encodes CAISESSGRDYTQYF.

The table lists this clonotype with a few counts. The genes are TRBV12-3 or TRBV12-4 and TRBJ2-1; 12 bases fit TRBD2. The CDR3 has 15 amino acids. Germline trimming cut 6 bases from V and 9 bases from J; bases unmatched to any gene: 9. The CDR3 region is CASSPSGGARGEQFF. The CDR3, as DNA: TGTGCCAGCAGCCCTAGCGGGGGGGCCCGCGGTGAGCAGTTCTTC.

The J gene is TRBJ1-4, the V gene TRBV7-2, with a tentative D call TRBD1 (5 bases). Germline assignment: CDR1 SGHTA and CDR2 FQGNSA. Trimming stripped 0 bases from V and 7 bases from J, with 9 bases between. The CDR3 covers 14 residues. The DNA of the CDR3 is TGTGCCAGCAGCTTAGCGCTGGGGGGTGAAAAACTGTTTTTT. Translation: CASSLALGGEKLFF.

Regarding this clonotype: This clone may be a read error of a much larger clone one base away. CDR3 amino acids: CSVPRTTSNEQYF. DNA of the CDR3: TGCAGCGTTCCACGAACGACTAGCAATGAGCAGTACTTC. V and J are TRBV29-1 and TRBJ2-5, with 7 bases aligning to TRBD2. The CDR3 runs 13 residues. Germline V gives CDR1 SQVTM, CDR2 ANQGSEA. J gave up 11 bases and V 5 bases, and 14 bases lay outside the gene matches.

V gene TRBV7-8 combines with J gene TRBJ2-3; no firm D call. Germline CDR1 SGHVS, CDR2 FQNEAQ. CDR3 length: 15 amino acids. V shed 1 base and J shed 4 bases, with 12 bases lying between them. The CDR3 sequence: CASSLENNWSDTQYF. CDR3 nucleotide sequence: TGTGCCAGCAGCTTAGAAAATAACTGGTCAGATACGCAGTATTTT.

To note about this clonotype: An end of the junction does not agree with germline; a read error may underlie this. The chain joins TRBV20-1 to TRBJ2-5; D unclear. Germline V gene data show CDR1 as DFQATT and CDR2 as SNEGSKA (reference sequence). CDR3 length: 14 residues. The CDR3 coding sequence is TGCAGTGCTAAAGCCGGGTCCCTACAAGAGACCCATTACTTC. It yields the protein CSAKAGSLQETHYF.

In this sample, this clonotype turned up many times. The J gene is TRBJ2-5, the V gene TRBV7-9; 11 nucleotides agree with TRBD1. Germline V gene lookup returns CDR1 SEHNR and CDR2 FQNEAQ (reference sequence). This CDR3 spans 16 amino acids. With 3 bases clipped from V and 2 bases from J, the junction kept 5 bases outside the gene matches. CDR3 bases: TGTGCCAGCAGCTTCGGGGACAGGGGGGCGCAAGAGACCCAGTACTTC. Protein sequence: CASSFGDRGAQETQYF.

The rearrangement joins TRBV7-2 to TRBJ1-1; a possible D gene is TRBD1 (6 bases). V was clipped by 5 bases and J by 1 base, with 11 bases between them. CDR1 and CDR2 (germline): SGHTA, FQGNSA. The CDR3 runs 14 residues. CDR3 amino acids: CASSVAGANTEAFF. Here the CDR3 DNA reads TGTGCCAGCAGCGTCGCAGGGGCGAACACTGAAGCTTTCTTT. Drawing the rest from reference TRBV7-2 and TRBJ1-1, the complete variable domain is GAGVSQSPSNKVTEKGKDVELRCDPISGHTALYWYRQSLGQGLEFLIYFQGNSAPDKSGLPSDRFSAERTGGSVSTLTIQRTQQEDSAVYLCASSVAGANTEAFFGQGTRLTVV.

The chain is built from TRBV24-1 and TRBJ2-1, with 10 positions matching TRBD2. The CDR3 is made up of 15 amino acids. Losses at the gene ends were 4 bases for V and 7 bases for J; bases not matched to a gene: 6. Germline CDR1 reads KGHDR; CDR2 reads SFDVKD. The CDR3 DNA is TGTGCCACCAGTGACCCCCGGACTAGCGGTAATGAGCAGTTCTTC. This gives the protein CATSDPRTSGNEQFF.

Remarks on this clonotype: A clone one base away is much larger, so this may be a read error. The DNA for the CDR3 is TGTGCCAGCAGCTTCGGCGGAACCTACGAGCAGTTCTTC. Amino acid sequence: CASSFGGTYEQFF. J is TRBJ2-1 and V is TRBV7-9; D uncertain. CDR3 length equals 13 residues. Looked up from germline, CDR1 is SEHNR and CDR2 is FQNEAQ (reference sequence). V was trimmed by 3 bases and J by 10 bases, leaving 13 bases between them.

The rearrangement links TRBV6-5 to TRBJ1-6, with D hard to call. CDR3 length: 13 residues. V shed 6 bases and J shed 16 bases, with 19 bases lying between them. CDR1 and CDR2 from the germline V gene are MNHEY and SVGAGI. The CDR3 here is CASSPDLDTHLHF. CDR3 sequence (DNA): TGTGCCAGCAGCCCGGACCTTGACACCCATCTCCACTTT.

This clonotype was counted between two and nine times. The V and J genes are TRBV6-5 and TRBJ2-7; 10 bases are shared with TRBD1. CDR3 length: 14 amino acids. The V segment lost 5 bases and the J segment 5 bases; nucleotides outside the gene matches: 6. Germline loops: CDR1 MNHEY, CDR2 SVGAGI. The CDR3 bases are TGTGCCAGCAGTGGGACAGGGGTTACCCACGAGCAGTACTTC. Amino acid sequence: CASSGTGVTHEQYF.

The CDR3 coding sequence is TGTGCCAGCAGCCGCTCACGGGGCCCTAGAGCTGAAGCTTTCTTT. It specifies CASSRSRGPRAEAFF. The chain links TRBV14 to TRBJ1-1, with D tentatively TRBD1 (5 bases). The CDR3 is 15 amino acids. The V and J ends lost 4 bases and 6 bases respectively, with 18 bases between them. CDR1 is SGHDN, CDR2 FVKESK, per germline.

The chain couples TRBV12-3 or TRBV12-4 to TRBJ2-3, with D perhaps assigned TRBD1 or TRBD2 (7 bases each). V was cut by 5 bases and J by 4 bases, with 19 bases left in between. The CDR3 covers 16 residues. CDR3 sequence (DNA): TGTGCCAGCAGTCTGGGAGGGGGCCGAAAGGCAGATACGCAGTATTTT. It yields the protein CASSLGGGRKADTQYF.

This clonotype was observed a handful of times. This chain links TRBV6-5 with TRBJ2-5; 7 bases are shared with TRBD2. The CDR3 runs to 13 residues. Germline CDR1 MNHEY, CDR2 SVGAGI. V lost 9 bases to trimming and J lost 3 bases; unmatched junction nucleotides: 7. Here the CDR3 DNA reads TGTGCCAGTCGATCTAGCGGCGAAGAGACCCAGTACTTC. Translated, it gives CASRSSGEETQYF.

The gene calls are TRBV20-1 and TRBJ2-7; maybe TRBD2 (6 bases). The CDR3 consists of 14 residues. The V gene lost 4 bases and the J gene lost 3 bases, with 16 bases spanning the gap. CDR1 and CDR2 from the germline V gene are DFQATT and SNEGSKA (reference sequence). Written as DNA, the CDR3 is TGCAGTGCTATAGTCTCGGGACTCAGCTACGAGCAGTACTTC. Its protein is CSAIVSGLSYEQYF.

This clonotype was seen more than once but under ten times. The J gene is TRBJ2-4, the V gene TRBV10-3; D perhaps matches TRBD2 (5 bases). In germline, CDR1 is ENHRY, CDR2 SYGVKD. With 3 bases removed from V and 13 bases from J, the gap between germline ends came to 13 bases. The CDR3 spans 12 residues. CDR3 nucleotides: TGTGCCATCAGTGAAGTACATGGGGAGCAGTACTTC. Translation: CAISEVHGEQYF.

This clonotype was observed a few times. V usage is TRBV5-1 and J usage is TRBJ2-1; TRBD2 matches at 8 bases. V lost 5 bases, J lost 7 bases, and 8 bases stayed unmatched. The CDR3 runs to 14 residues. CDR1 and CDR2 from the germline V gene are SGHRS and YFSETQ. CDR3 in amino acids: CASSPPGGWNEQFF. The CDR3 bases are TGCGCCAGCAGTCCGCCGGGGGGGTGGAATGAGCAGTTCTTC.

V is TRBV6-1 and J is TRBJ2-7; D is ambiguous. This CDR3 has 13 amino acids. V shed 2 bases and J shed 0 bases, with 5 bases lying between them. From germline, CDR1 is MNHNS and CDR2 SASEGT. The DNA of the CDR3 is TGTGCCAGCAGTGAACAGAACTCCTACGAGCAGTACTTC. The encoded protein is CASSEQNSYEQYF.

This clonotype was counted ten times or more. The chain joins TRBV7-8 to TRBJ2-7; 7 nucleotides align to TRBD1. Germline CDR1 and CDR2: SGHVS and FQNEAQ. J lost 2 bases, V lost 5 bases, and 6 bases had no gene match. CDR3 length: 14 residues. The DNA of the CDR3 is TGTGCCAGCAGCCGACCGGGACAGACCTACGAGCAGTACTTC. Its protein product is CASSRPGQTYEQYF. Full variable domain (remainder filled in from reference TRBV7-8 and TRBJ2-7): GAGVSQSPRYKVAKRGQDVALRCDPISGHVSLFWYQQALGQGPEFLTYFQNEAQLDKSGLPSDRFFAERPEGSVSTLKIQRTQQEDSAVYLCASSRPGQTYEQYFGPGTRLTVT.

The chain recombines TRBV15 with TRBJ1-4, with D unclear. The length of the CDR3 is 12 residues. Between the trimmed V and J ends, which lost 8 bases and 8 bases, there was a span of 12 bases. The germline V gene encodes CDR1 LNHNV and CDR2 YYDKDF (reference sequence). The CDR3 here is CATRLGSEKLFF. The CDR3 DNA reads as TGTGCCACCCGCCTGGGGAGCGAAAAACTGTTTTTT. Full variable domain (missing parts from reference TRBV15 and TRBJ1-4): DAMVIQNPRYQVTQFGKPVTLSCSQTLNHNVMYWYQQKSSQAPKLLFHYYDKDFNNEADTPDNFQSRRPNTSFCFLDIRSPGLGDTAMYLCATRLGSEKLFFGSGTQLSVL.